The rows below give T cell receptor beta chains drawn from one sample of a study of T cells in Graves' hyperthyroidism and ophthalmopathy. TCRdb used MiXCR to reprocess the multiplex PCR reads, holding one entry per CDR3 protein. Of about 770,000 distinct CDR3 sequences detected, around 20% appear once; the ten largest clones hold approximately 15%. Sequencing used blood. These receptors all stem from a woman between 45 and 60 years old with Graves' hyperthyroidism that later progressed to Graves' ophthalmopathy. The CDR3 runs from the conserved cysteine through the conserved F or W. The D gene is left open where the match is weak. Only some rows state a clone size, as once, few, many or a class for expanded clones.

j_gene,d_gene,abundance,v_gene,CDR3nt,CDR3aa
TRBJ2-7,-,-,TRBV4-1,TGCGCCAGCAGCCAGGCGGGACTTTTTTACGAGCAGTACTTC,CASSQAGLFYEQYF
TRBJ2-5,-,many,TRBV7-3,TGTGCCAGCAGCTTAGGGACAAAAGAGACCCAGTACTTC,CASSLGTKETQYF
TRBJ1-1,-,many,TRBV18,TGTGCCAGCTCACCGGGCGGGAACACTGAAGCTTTCTTT,CASSPGGNTEAFF
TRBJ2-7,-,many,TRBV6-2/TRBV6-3,TGTGCCAGCAGCAACTCAGCTGGTGGGTACGAGCAGTACTTC,CASSNSAGGYEQYF
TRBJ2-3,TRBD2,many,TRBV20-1,TGCAGTGCGAACGGCGCGGGGGGAGATACGCAGTATTTT,CSANGAGGDTQYF
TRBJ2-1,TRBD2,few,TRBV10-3,TGTGCCACCGGGACTAGCGGGGGGGCTGAGCAGTTCTTC,CATGTSGGAEQFF
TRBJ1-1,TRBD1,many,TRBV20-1,TGCAGTGCTAGGGAGGGGGCCAAGAACACTGAAGCTTTCTTT,CSAREGAKNTEAFF
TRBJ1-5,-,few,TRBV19,TGTGCCAGTAGTAGATTTATAAGAAGTAGCAATCAGCCCCAGCATTTT,CASSRFIRSSNQPQHF
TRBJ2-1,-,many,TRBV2,TGTGCCAGCAGTGATTGGCTACCTGGGGGAAATGAGCAGTTCTTC,CASSDWLPGGNEQFF
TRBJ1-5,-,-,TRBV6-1,TGTGCCAGCCGGACAGAGTTGGATCAGCCCCAGCATTTT,CASRTELDQPQHF
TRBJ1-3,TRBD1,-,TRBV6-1,TGTGCCAGCAGTCTCGGGACAGCCCTAGGGGACACCATATATTTT,CASSLGTALGDTIYF
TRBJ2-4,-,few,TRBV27,TGTGCCAGCAGTTCAACATGGACTCTAGCCAAAAACATTCAGTACTTC,CASSSTWTLAKNIQYF
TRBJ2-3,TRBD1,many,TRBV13,TGTGCCAGCAGCCCCCATCCCCGACAGGGACCCACAGATACGCAGTATTTT,CASSPHPRQGPTDTQYF
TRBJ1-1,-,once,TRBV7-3,TGTGCCAGCAGCTCCTGGGCGGGCACTGAAGCTTTCTTT,CASSSWAGTEAFF
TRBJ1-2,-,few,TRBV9,TGTGCCAGCAGCGAACAGGGAAGGGAAGGCTACACCTTC,CASSEQGREGYTF
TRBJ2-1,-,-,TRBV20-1,TGCAGTGCTAGAGGGCCCCCGGACAGGCGGGGTTACAATGAGCAGTTCTTC,CSARGPPDRRGYNEQFF
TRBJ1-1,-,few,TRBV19,TGTGCCAGTAGTATCGGGGCGTTCCTTGGCCCCCACACTGAAGCTTTCTTT,CASSIGAFLGPHTEAFF
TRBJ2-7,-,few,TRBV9,TGTGCCAGCAGCGTAGTAGACGGCTACGAGCAGTACTTC,CASSVVDGYEQYF
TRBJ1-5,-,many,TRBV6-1,TGTGCCAGCAGTGAAGTTGCAGCTTATAGCAATCAGCCCCAGCATTTT,CASSEVAAYSNQPQHF
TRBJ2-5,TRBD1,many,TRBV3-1,TGTGCCAGCAGCCTCCGGACAGGGAGAGAGACCCAGTACTTC,CASSLRTGRETQYF
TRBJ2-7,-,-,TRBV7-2,TGTGCCAGCAGGTGGATAGCGGCCTACGAGCAGTACTTC,CASRWIAAYEQYF
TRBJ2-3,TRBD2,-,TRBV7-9,TGTGCCAGCAGCTCCGGCTACTACGCGGGGGGAGATACGCAGTATTTT,CASSSGYYAGGDTQYF
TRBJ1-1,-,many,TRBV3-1,TGTGCCAGCAGTAAAACAGGGAACACTGAAGCTTTCTTT,CASSKTGNTEAFF
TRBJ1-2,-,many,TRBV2,TGTGCCAGCAGTGAAGAGACGGGGCTTGGCTACACCTTC,CASSEETGLGYTF
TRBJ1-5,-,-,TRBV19,TGTGCCAGTAGTGGTCCGGGGGGCAGCAATCAGCCCCAGCATTTT,CASSGPGGSNQPQHF
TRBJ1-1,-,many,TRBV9,TGTGCCAGCAGCGTAGATACAGGGACAATTAACACTGAAGCTTTCTTT,CASSVDTGTINTEAFF
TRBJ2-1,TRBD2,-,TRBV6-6,TGTGCCAGCAGTTACGACGGCAGCGGGGGGCTCTCTCGCTACAATGAGCAGTTCTTC,CASSYDGSGGLSRYNEQFF
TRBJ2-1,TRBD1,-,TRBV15,TGTGCCACCAGCAGGGGAGGGACAGGGCTCGACAATGAGCAGTTCTTC,CATSRGGTGLDNEQFF
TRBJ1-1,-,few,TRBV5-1,TGCGCCAGCAGCTTGGACCCTCTCGCTGAAGCTTTCTTT,CASSLDPLAEAFF
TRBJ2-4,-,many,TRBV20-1,TGCAGTGCCCTAACCCCTCGGACAGTTACCAAAAACATTCAGTACTTC,CSALTPRTVTKNIQYF
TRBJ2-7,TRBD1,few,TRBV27,TGTGCCAGCAGTTTCTCGGGACAGGGGTCCGGCGAGCAGTACTTC,CASSFSGQGSGEQYF
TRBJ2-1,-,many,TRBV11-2,TGTGCCAGCAGCTTAGCCGCGGTAAGGGGGTCCAATGAGCAGTTCTTC,CASSLAAVRGSNEQFF
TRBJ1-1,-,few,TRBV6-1,TGTGCCAGCAGGGGGGGGGAATACACTGAAGCTTTCTTT,CASRGGEYTEAFF
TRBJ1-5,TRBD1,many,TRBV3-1,TGTGCCAGCAGCACCGGGACAGGGAGAGATCAGCCCCAGCATTTT,CASSTGTGRDQPQHF
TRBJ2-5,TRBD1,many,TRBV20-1,TGCAGTGCTACCAGGGACAGGGGGCAAGAGACCCAGTACTTC,CSATRDRGQETQYF
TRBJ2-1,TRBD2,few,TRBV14,TGTGCCAGCAGCCCTCGGGCTAGCGGGGGGATTTACAATGAGCAGTTCTTC,CASSPRASGGIYNEQFF
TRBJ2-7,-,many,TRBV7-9,TGTGCCAGCAGCTTTGAGGACAGCCACGAGCAGTACTTC,CASSFEDSHEQYF
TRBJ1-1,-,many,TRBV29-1,TGCAGCGTTGAAGATCTGCGTGACACTGAAGCTTTCTTT,CSVEDLRDTEAFF
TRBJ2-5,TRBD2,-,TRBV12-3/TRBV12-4,TGTGCCAGCAGCCCCCGGGGAGCGGGGCTACAAGAGACCCAGTACTTC,CASSPRGAGLQETQYF
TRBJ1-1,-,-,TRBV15,TGTGCCACCAGCAGAGTGAAGGGTATGAACACTGAAGCTTTCTTT,CATSRVKGMNTEAFF
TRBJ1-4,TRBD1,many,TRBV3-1,TGTGCCAGCAGCCCGACAGGGGGAAATAATGAAAAACTGTTTTTT,CASSPTGGNNEKLFF